The 13 T cell receptor beta chains below all came from one sample that was sequenced in a study of OX40 agonist ivuxolimab in advanced cancers. Sequencing was performed with immunoSEQ multiplex PCR; in TCRdb, only in-frame clones are kept and a portion is missing. The data show tens of thousands of clones, 80% to 95% seen once. This specimen was CD4+ or CD8+ T cells sorted from blood, taken in a trial of the OX40 agonist ivuxolimab. The receptors were gathered from an adult with an advanced solid tumor such as melanoma, head and neck, liver or kidney cancer.

The V call is TRBV2, the J call TRBJ2-7, with TRBD2 matching 12 bases. With 1 base clipped from V and 1 base from J, the junction kept 2 bases outside the gene matches. The CDR3 is made up of 16 amino acids. The V gene's germline CDR1 is SNHLY and CDR2 FYNNEI. The CDR3 DNA follows: TGTGCCAGCAGTGAAGGACTAGCGGGAGCGTCCTACGAGCAGTACTTC. This sequence encodes CASSEGLAGASYEQYF.

The chain recombines TRBV28 with TRBJ1-2; D ambiguous. Per germline, CDR1 MDHEN and CDR2 SYDVKM. This CDR3 has 12 amino acids. The V gene lost 6 bases and the J gene lost 2 bases, with 7 bases spanning the gap. CDR3 loop: CASSMPNYGYTF. CDR3 nucleotides: TGTGCCAGCAGCATGCCCAACTATGGCTACACCTTC.

The chain combines TRBV27 with TRBJ2-7; tentative D call: TRBD1 (6 bases). CDR1 MNHEY and CDR2 SMNVEV come from the germline V gene (reference sequence). The CDR3 is 13 amino acids. V was cut by 2 bases and J by 7 bases, with 12 bases left in between. The CDR3 sequence is CASSLVTGWEQYF. The DNA of the CDR3 is TGTGCCAGCAGTTTAGTTACAGGGTGGGAGCAGTACTTC.

This clone was detected once. The genes are TRBV5-1 and TRBJ2-1; 12 nucleotides align to TRBD2. The germline CDR1 and CDR2 sequences are SGHRS and YFSETQ. After removal of 4 bases from V and 10 bases from J, the junction contained 9 bases not matched to a gene. The CDR3 contains 15 residues. The CDR3 reads CASSIMGLAGSEQFF. CDR3 nucleotides: TGCGCCAGCAGCATAATGGGACTAGCGGGTTCCGAGCAGTTCTTC.

V gene TRBV6-5 combines with J gene TRBJ1-5; TRBD1 matches 7 bases. The CDR3 runs 14 residues. With V trimmed by 6 bases and J by 5 bases, 7 bases remained unmatched. Germline values: CDR1 MNHEY, CDR2 SVGAGI. CDR3 residues: CASSLTQGDQPQHF. CDR3 nucleotides: TGTGCCAGCAGCCTTACCCAGGGGGATCAGCCCCAGCATTTT.

The V gene is TRBV15, the J gene TRBJ2-3; 7 bases fit TRBD1. Germline lookup yields CDR1 LNHNV and CDR2 YYDKDF (reference sequence). The CDR3 is 16 residues long. Trimming removed 1 base from V and 0 bases from J; junction bases left unmatched: 4. For the CDR3, the DNA is TGTGCCACCAGCAGAGGGGACAGAGCTAGCACAGATACGCAGTATTTT. Protein product: CATSRGDRASTDTQYF.

J is TRBJ1-1 and V is TRBV7-3; a possible D gene is TRBD1 (5 bases). Between the trimmed V and J ends, which lost 5 bases and 3 bases, there was a span of 22 bases. The germline gives CDR1 SGHTA, CDR2 FQGTGA. CDR3 length: 17 residues. DNA for the CDR3: TGTGCCAGCAGCCCTATCTTCCGGGGCCTGGGGGACACTGAAGCTTTCTTT. Amino acids: CASSPIFRGLGDTEAFF.

This chain joins TRBV6-1 and TRBJ2-7, with 8 bases identical to TRBD1. The CDR3 totals 16 residues. The germline V gene encodes CDR1 MNHNS and CDR2 SASEGT. The V and J ends lost 0 bases and 3 bases, in that order; junction bases with no gene match: 7. The CDR3 nucleotides are TGTGCCAGCAGTGAAGCGCACGGTGGACAGGGCTACGAGCAGTACTTC. It yields the protein CASSEAHGGQGYEQYF.

This rearrangement joins TRBV10-3 to TRBJ2-3; 8 bases fit TRBD2. V dropped 10 bases and J dropped 1; count of bases not matched to a gene: 13. Germline V CDR1 and CDR2: ENHRY, SYGVKD. The CDR3 consists of 16 residues. The CDR3 DNA reads TGTGCCACCCGAGACCTACTAGCGGACCGCACAGATACGCAGTATTTT. This translates into CATRDLLADRTDTQYF.

V usage is TRBV20-1 and J usage is TRBJ1-1, with D perhaps TRBD1 (5 bases). There are 11 residues in the CDR3. The V gene lost 5 bases and the J gene lost 6 bases, with 10 bases spanning the gap. Germline-derived CDR1 and CDR2 are DFQATT and SNEGSKA (reference sequence). The CDR3 sequence: CSALQAPEAFF. The CDR3, as DNA: TGCAGTGCTTTACAGGCCCCTGAAGCTTTCTTT.

The rearrangement joins TRBV7-2 to TRBJ1-2; 7 nucleotides match TRBD1. Germline V gene data show CDR1 as SGHTA and CDR2 as FQGNSA. V lost 5 bases, J lost 8 bases, and 14 bases stayed unmatched. The CDR3 loop spans 15 amino acids. CDR3 sequence: CASSPWDSQTGGYTF. CDR3 DNA: TGTGCCAGCAGCCCGTGGGACAGTCAAACAGGAGGCTACACCTTC.

The V gene is TRBV11-3, the J gene TRBJ2-2; no clear D. The CDR3 length is 16 residues. Trimming shortened V by 5 bases and J by 5 bases, and 18 bases separated the two germline ends. Germline values: CDR1 SGHNT, CDR2 YENEEA. The chain's CDR3 is CASSQSVGLRTGELFF. CDR3 nucleotides: TGTGCCAGCAGCCAAAGCGTTGGGTTGAGGACCGGGGAGCTGTTTTTT.

This chain's CDR3 is CSVKTGQQYF. CDR3 coding DNA: TGCAGCGTCAAGACAGGGCAGCAGTACTTC. The V gene is TRBV29-1, the J gene TRBJ2-7; the match to TRBD1 covers 7 bases. V shed 6 bases and J 8 bases; nucleotides not matched to a gene: 4. Germline V gene lookup returns CDR1 SQVTM and CDR2 ANQGSEA. The CDR3 runs to 10 residues.